Shown below are 2 T cell receptor beta chains from a single sample sequenced in a study of CD8 T cells in ankylosing spondylitis (dated by TCRdb to about 2017). Points the paper makes about the study in general: Blood from ankylosing spondylitis patients appeared to be characterized by a TCR beta motif composed of 7 to 9 highly homologous amino acid variants.

Library construction relied on 5' RACE. The sequencing machine was an Illumina HiSeq 2500. TCRdb cleaned the public reads at Q25 with fastp, built clones with MiXCR and kept in-frame beta chains. Each entry merges the rows of one CDR3 protein and shows their most common DNA and genes. The sample yields approximately 440,000 distinct CDR3 sequences; approximately 17% were counted once. The top ten constitute approximately 1% of the sample. The antigens of these receptors remain unknown. Material: blood, either unsorted or a sorted T cell fraction (not recorded which). These TCRs come from a male donor with ankylosing spondylitis.

This chain connects TRBV3-1 to TRBJ2-2; D gene unclear. The CDR3 is 14 amino acids. Germline-derived CDR1 and CDR2 are LGHDT and YNNKEL (reference sequence). V shed 1 base and J shed 1 base, with 4 bases lying between them. The CDR3 sequence is CASSQARNTGELFF. CDR3 DNA: TGTGCCAGCAGCCAAGCCCGGAACACCGGGGAGCTGTTTTTT.

This clonotype came up a few times. The CDR3 nucleotides are TGCAGTGCTCCGCCCGCGGGCGGGGAGACCCAGTACTTC. Encoded protein: CSAPPAGGETQYF. V usage is TRBV20-1 and J usage is TRBJ2-5, with TRBD2 as a possible D gene (5 bases). The CDR3 extends over 13 amino acids. CDR1 is DFQATT and CDR2 is SNEGSKA in the germline V gene (reference sequence). V was trimmed by 5 bases and J by 5 bases, leaving 15 bases between them.